Shown below are 9 T cell receptor beta chains from a single sample sequenced in a study of T cells in Graves' hyperthyroidism and ophthalmopathy. It was RNA transcripts that yielded the amplified TCR beta CDR3 regions. TCR CDR3 regions were first amplified by RT-PCR with HTBI primers. MiXCR was run by TCRdb on the multiplex PCR reads, yielding one entry per CDR3 protein. The sample holds about 400,000 distinct CDR3 sequences, less than 15% seen once. Sequenced input: blood. Receptors were obtained from a woman in her late teens or twenties with Graves' hyperthyroidism.

The genes are TRBV5-1 and TRBJ1-4, with 7 bases fitting TRBD1. There are 16 residues in the CDR3. The germline gives CDR1 SGHRS, CDR2 YFSETQ. The V segment lost 4 bases and the J segment 6 bases; nucleotides outside the gene matches: 12. The CDR3 DNA sequence: TGCGCCAGCAGCCCACGTTCAGGGGGATTGGATGAAAAACTGTTTTTT. This sequence encodes CASSPRSGGLDEKLFF.

The chain uses TRBV12-5 and TRBJ2-1; tentative D call: TRBD2 (7 bases). Trimming took off 0 bases at V and 4 bases at J, with 16 bases between the two ends. Germline V gene sequence: CDR1 LGHNT, CDR2 FRNRAP. The CDR3 covers 17 residues. DNA of the CDR3: TGTGCTAGTGGTTTGGTACCCCACGGGGGGCAGTACAATGAGCAGTTCTTC. This codes for CASGLVPHGGQYNEQFF. The complete variable domain, with remaining parts taken from reference TRBV12-5 and TRBJ2-1, reads DARVTQTPRHKVTEMGQEVTMRCQPILGHNTVFWYRQTMMQGLELLAYFRNRAPLDDSGMPKDRFSAEMPDATLATLKIQPSEPRDSAVYFCASGLVPHGGQYNEQFFGPGTRLTVL.

With respect to this clonotype: A read error is likely, as this CDR3 ends without the conserved phenylalanine or tryptophan. The chain has TRBV6-1 and TRBJ1-1; weak D call: TRBD1 (6 bases). CDR1 and CDR2 (germline): MNHNS, SASEGT. This CDR3 contains 15 residues. In DNA, the CDR3 is TGTGCCGCCAACCAGGGGCCCAGGGACACCACTGAGGCTTTCCTT. This gives the protein CAANQGPRDTTEAFL.

This sequence joins TRBV5-1 and TRBJ2-3, with D hard to call. The CDR3 consists of 15 residues. Germline V gene lookup returns CDR1 SGHRS and CDR2 YFSETQ. The ends were cut back, 2 bases at V and 0 bases at J, with 10 bases in the middle. As DNA, the CDR3 is TGCGCCAGCAGCTTACCGGACGGAAGCACAGATACGCAGTATTTT. The encoded protein is CASSLPDGSTDTQYF.

This clonotype has ten or more counts. The chain combines TRBV29-1 with TRBJ2-3; 13 bases map to TRBD2. The V segment lost 5 bases and the J segment 5 bases; nucleotides outside the gene matches: 4. Germline loops: CDR1 SQVTM, CDR2 ANQGSEA. The CDR3 contains 14 residues. The CDR3 nucleotides are TGCAGCGTTACCGGGACTAGCGGGATAGATACGCAGTATTTT. Amino acid sequence: CSVTGTSGIDTQYF.

As regards this clonotype: A much more abundant neighbour one base away suggests this may be a read error. The gene calls are TRBV28 and TRBJ1-2, with D perhaps matching TRBD1 (6 bases). Trimming left V 5 bases short and J 5 bases short, with 12 bases between. Germline loops: CDR1 MDHEN, CDR2 SYDVKM. CDR3 size: 13 residues. The CDR3 spells CASSMGARYGYTF. The CDR3 DNA reads as TGTGCCAGCAGTATGGGGGCGCGGTATGGCTACACCTTC.

The chain employs TRBV3-1 and TRBJ1-5; D is undetermined. The V and J ends lost 4 bases and 4 bases respectively, with 11 bases between them. This CDR3 is 14 amino acids long. CDR1 LGHDT and CDR2 YNNKEL come from the germline V gene (reference sequence). This chain's CDR3 is CASSPWTDNQPQHF. The CDR3 DNA reads as TGTGCCAGCAGCCCATGGACGGATAATCAGCCCCAGCATTTT.

The chain uses TRBV10-3 and TRBJ1-6; D uncertain. This CDR3 is built from 13 residues. In germline, CDR1 is ENHRY, CDR2 SYGVKD. The V end was cut by 4 bases, the J end by 7 bases, with 8 bases between. CDR3 nucleotides: TGTGCCATCAGTGGCCTGGACAATTCACCCCTCCACTTT. As protein: CAISGLDNSPLHF.

The chain links TRBV19 to TRBJ2-5, with D perhaps given as TRBD1 or TRBD2 (5 bases each). V lost 5 bases, J lost 6 bases, and 22 bases lay in between. The germline gives CDR1 LNHDA, CDR2 SQIVND (reference sequence). The CDR3 spans 16 residues. CDR3 residues: CASSPRDGKARQTQYF. CDR3 in DNA: TGTGCCAGTAGTCCAAGGGACGGCAAAGCTCGCCAGACCCAGTACTTC. The full variable domain, rest sourced from reference TRBV19 and TRBJ2-5, is DGGITQSPKYLFRKEGQNVTLSCEQNLNHDAMYWYRQDPGQGLRLIYYSQIVNDFQKGDIAEGYSVSREKKESFPLTVTSAQKNPTAFYLCASSPRDGKARQTQYFGPGTRLLVL.